What follows is one T cell receptor (beta chain) and its context. This record belongs to a study of cytomegalovirus exposure and HLA in healthy donors. Turning to the study itself: According to later analysis, the same platform produced the approximately 120 validation and several hundred first-cohort repertoires.

These donors were members of the approximately 110-subject validation cohort, a group separate from the roughly 670-subject first cohort. Trimming cost V 4 bases and J 3 bases; bases outside gene matches: 6. This CDR3 comprises 14 residues. CDR1 and CDR2 from the germline V gene are SGDLS and YYNGEE. Clones were read by immunoSEQ multiplex PCR, and TCRdb kept only the in-frame ones, dropping some. The data contain 55,000 to 65,000 clones, 85% to 95% of them seen just once; the ten biggest clones take up 5.8%. Material: PBMCs. The source is a woman aged 18-30 years in good health and CMV-seropositive. V and J are TRBV9 and TRBJ1-1, with 7 bases fitting TRBD1. CDR3 sequence (DNA): TGTGCCAGCAGCCCCCGGGACAGCTACACTGAAGCTTTCTTT. The encoded protein is CASSPRDSYTEAFF.